The 25 T cell receptor beta chains in this list originate from one sample, sequenced in a study of blood T cell repertoires in COVID-19. TCRdb's table, derived via immunoSEQ multiplex PCR, lists solely in-frame clones and lacks some. This table holds about 84,000 clones, about 86% found once. Sequenced: peripheral blood. The source of these receptors is an elderly man with active or convalescent COVID-19.

The V call is TRBV28, the J call TRBJ1-1, with 11 bases lining up with TRBD1. Germline-derived CDR1 and CDR2 are MDHEN and SYDVKM. The CDR3 is 15 residues long. Trimming at V came to 5 bases and at J to 1 base, leaving 3 bases not matched to a gene. The CDR3 spells CASSGGTGGNTEAFF. CDR3 DNA sequence: TGTGCCAGCAGTGGTGGGACAGGGGGGAACACTGAAGCTTTCTTT.

The V call is TRBV6-2 or TRBV6-3, the J call TRBJ1-2, with TRBD1 matching over 8 bases. V gave up 4 bases and J gave up 2 bases; unmatched junction bases: 3. There are 14 residues in the CDR3. In germline, CDR1 is MNHEY, CDR2 SVGEGT. In nucleotides, the CDR3 is TGTGCCAGCAGTTTCAGGACAGGGAACTATGGCTACACCTTC. This encodes CASSFRTGNYGYTF.

Here the CDR3 DNA reads TGTGCCAGTAGTATAGGACAGACGAACACCGGGGAGCTGTTTTTT. Its translation: CASSIGQTNTGELFF. The chain joins TRBV19 to TRBJ2-2, with D perhaps TRBD1 (5 bases). The CDR3 has 15 residues. Between the trimmed V and J ends, which lost 1 base and 0 bases, there was a span of 6 bases. Per the germline V gene, CDR1 is LNHDA and CDR2 is SQIVND (reference sequence).

The rearrangement joins TRBV3-1 (or the pseudogene TRBV3-2) to TRBJ1-1, with TRBD1 matching over 10 bases. CDR1 and CDR2 (germline): LGHDT, YNNKEL (reference sequence). V lost 3 bases and J lost 3; bases outside the gene matches: 10. The CDR3 totals 17 residues. CDR3 nucleotides: TGTGCCAGCAGCCAGGTACGGACAGGGGGAAGGGACACTGAAGCTTTCTTT. The encoded protein is CASSQVRTGGRDTEAFF.

This sequence joins TRBV3-1 (or the pseudogene TRBV3-2) and TRBJ2-1, with 15 positions matching TRBD2. After removal of 5 bases from V and 12 bases from J, the junction contained 2 bases not matched to a gene. Germline values: CDR1 LGHDT, CDR2 YNNKEL (reference sequence). The CDR3 sequence is 13 residues long. CDR3 sequence (DNA): TGTGCCAGCAGCGGGGGACTAGCGGGAGGGCAGTTCTTC. Protein product: CASSGGLAGGQFF.

J is TRBJ2-1 and V is TRBV24-1; TRBD1 matches at 9 bases. V gave up 3 bases and J gave up 0 bases; unmatched junction bases: 5. CDR3 size: 17 residues. Looked up from germline, CDR1 is KGHDR and CDR2 is SFDVKD. This chain's CDR3 is CATSDQQGARSYNEQFF. The CDR3 nucleotides read TGTGCCACCAGTGATCAACAGGGGGCCCGCTCCTACAATGAGCAGTTCTTC.

J is TRBJ2-3 and V is TRBV6-2 or TRBV6-3; D gene uncertain. V was cut by 0 bases and J by 4 bases, with 8 bases left in between. CDR3 length equals 14 residues. CDR1 is MNHEY and CDR2 is SVGEGT in the germline V gene. This CDR3 is CASSYSIRSDTQYF. For the CDR3, the DNA is TGTGCCAGCAGTTACTCGATTCGGTCAGATACGCAGTATTTT.

CDR3 region: CASSDRTSGIRNEQFF. The CDR3 nucleotides are TGTGCCAGCAGCGACCGGACTAGCGGGATTCGGAATGAGCAGTTCTTC. The rearrangement uses TRBV11-3 and TRBJ2-1; TRBD2 aligns across 12 bases. Trimming at V came to 5 bases and at J to 7 bases, leaving 9 bases not matched to a gene. The CDR3 is 16 amino acids. Per germline, CDR1 SGHNT and CDR2 YENEEA.

There are a few counts of this clone. The V and J genes are TRBV7-2 and TRBJ1-5; D call uncertain. CDR1 SGHTA and CDR2 FQGNSA come from the germline V gene. The CDR3 has 16 residues. With 5 bases removed from V and 0 bases from J, the gap between germline ends came to 14 bases. Here the CDR3 reads CASSPQAPASNQPQHF. The CDR3 region has the DNA TGTGCCAGCAGCCCCCAGGCGCCGGCTAGCAATCAGCCCCAGCATTTT.

The chain carries TRBV5-6 and TRBJ1-5; 9 bases align to TRBD1. CDR3 size: 16 residues. V gave up 4 bases and J gave up 3 bases; unmatched junction bases: 8. CDR1 SGHDT and CDR2 YYEEEE come from the germline V gene. CDR3 residues: CASSKRTGVVNQPQHF. CDR3 DNA: TGTGCCAGCAGCAAAAGGACAGGGGTTGTCAATCAGCCCCAGCATTTT.

CDR3 sequence reads: CASRNRVLGEKLFF. CDR3 nucleotides: TGTGCCAGCAGGAACAGGGTACTAGGCGAAAAACTGTTTTTT. The gene calls are TRBV28 and TRBJ1-4, with D possibly TRBD1 on 6 matching bases. Per the germline V gene, CDR1 is MDHEN and CDR2 is SYDVKM. V lost 6 bases to trimming and J lost 8 bases, with 16 bases between them. The CDR3 sequence is 14 residues long.

The V gene is TRBV5-1, the J gene TRBJ1-1; unclear D gene. Looked up from germline, CDR1 is SGHRS and CDR2 is YFSETQ. V was clipped by 0 bases and J by 1 base, with 7 bases between them. CDR3 length: 14 residues. CDR3 DNA sequence: TGCGCCAGCAGCTTGGAGCCAGGGAACACTGAAGCTTTCTTT. It codes for CASSLEPGNTEAFF.

This chain links TRBV4-3 with TRBJ2-7; 12 bases agree with TRBD2. The V segment lost 0 bases and the J segment 1 base; nucleotides outside the gene matches: 4. The CDR3 length is 17 residues. Germline V gene sequence: CDR1 LGHNA, CDR2 YSLEER. The CDR3 spells CASSQESLAGGSYEQYF. The CDR3 DNA follows: TGCGCCAGCAGCCAAGAATCACTAGCGGGAGGTTCCTACGAGCAGTACTTC.

This chain uses TRBV9 with TRBJ2-1; D is unresolved. V was trimmed by 2 bases and J by 8 bases, leaving 17 bases between them. The CDR3 covers 15 residues. Per the germline V gene, CDR1 is SGDLS and CDR2 is YYNGEE. Here the CDR3 DNA reads TGTGCCAGCAGCGTTGGCCTAGATAGTGCCTATGAGCAGTTCTTC. Protein product: CASSVGLDSAYEQFF.

J is TRBJ2-7 and V is TRBV14; perhaps TRBD1 as D (6 bases). The germline V gene encodes CDR1 SGHDN and CDR2 FVKESK. This CDR3 spans 12 amino acids. V was pared by 8 bases and J by 4 bases, with 12 bases between. In DNA form, the CDR3 reads TGTGCCAGCGGGGGCACCCATTACGAGCAGTACTTC. Translation: CASGGTHYEQYF. The variable domain in full, with the rest retrieved from reference TRBV14 and TRBJ2-7, is EAGVTQFPSHSVIEKGQTVTLRCDPISGHDNLYWYRRVMGKEIKFLLHFVKESKQDESGMPNNRFLAERTGGTYSTLKVQPAELEDSGVYFCASGGTHYEQYFGPGTRLTVT.

The chain links TRBV7-8 to TRBJ2-7; D is uncertain. The ends were cut back, 1 base at V and 2 bases at J, with 9 bases in the middle. CDR1 SGHVS and CDR2 FQNEAQ come from the germline V gene. This CDR3 is built from 14 residues. The CDR3 here is CASSLGAITYEQYF. DNA for the CDR3: TGTGCCAGCAGCTTAGGCGCGATAACCTACGAGCAGTACTTC.

This chain connects TRBV5-1 to TRBJ2-7, with TRBD1 matching 7 bases. V lost 0 bases, J lost 1 base, and 1 base stayed unmatched. The germline CDR1 and CDR2 sequences are SGHRS and YFSETQ. This CDR3 contains 14 residues. Here the CDR3 DNA reads TGCGCCAGCAGCTTGGGCAGGGGGTCCTACGAGCAGTACTTC. Translated, it gives CASSLGRGSYEQYF.

The J gene is TRBJ2-1, the V gene TRBV6-6, with a possible D match to TRBD2 (6 bases). CDR3 size: 13 residues. Trimming took off 4 bases at V and 5 bases at J, with 9 bases between the two ends. Germline assignment: CDR1 MNHNY and CDR2 SVGAGI (reference sequence). CDR3 coding DNA: TGTGCCAGCAGTTTGGACTACAACAATGAGCAGTTCTTC. Its translation is CASSLDYNNEQFF.

V and J are TRBV7-9 and TRBJ2-7; TRBD1 agrees at 9 bases. Germline assignment: CDR1 SEHNR and CDR2 FQNEAQ (reference sequence). The V segment lost 6 bases and the J segment 4 bases; nucleotides outside the gene matches: 7. The CDR3 contains 14 residues. Here the CDR3 reads CASSWDRVNYEQYF. The DNA of the CDR3 is TGTGCCAGCAGTTGGGACAGGGTAAATTACGAGCAGTACTTC. The entire variable domain, with the rest obtained from reference TRBV7-9 and TRBJ2-7, is as follows: DTGVSQNPRHKITKRGQNVTFRCDPISEHNRLYWYRQTLGQGPEFLTYFQNEAQLEKSRLLSDRFSAERPKGSFSTLEIQRTEQGDSAMYLCASSWDRVNYEQYFGPGTRLTVT.

The rearrangement joins TRBV4-1 to TRBJ1-6; D uncertain. Germline values: CDR1 MGHRA, CDR2 YSYEKL. Between the trimmed V and J ends, which lost 1 base and 8 bases, there was a span of 12 bases. The CDR3 covers 15 residues. CDR3 sequence: CASSQVEGPDSPLHF. CDR3 nucleotides: TGCGCCAGCAGCCAAGTAGAGGGTCCCGATTCACCCCTCCACTTT.

This chain uses TRBV23-1 with TRBJ2-1, with 11 positions matching TRBD2. Being an ORF, TRBV23-1 has a function that is uncertain. This CDR3 region has 16 residues. V trimming: 3 bases; J trimming: 9 bases; junction bases outside the gene matches: 10. CDR3 residues: CASSHPPLAGVSEQFF. CDR3 coding DNA: TGCGCCAGCAGTCACCCCCCACTAGCGGGAGTTTCTGAGCAGTTCTTC.

V gene TRBV12-3 or TRBV12-4 combines with J gene TRBJ1-1; D is undetermined. There are 13 residues in the CDR3. V was clipped by 6 bases and J by 1 base, with 9 bases between them. This CDR3 reads CASSRNRNTEAFF. The CDR3 DNA reads TGTGCCAGCAGCCGAAACAGGAACACTGAAGCTTTCTTT.

This sequence joins TRBV12-3 or TRBV12-4 and TRBJ1-2; D perhaps matches TRBD1 (5 bases). The CDR3 is 13 residues long. V dropped 1 base and J dropped 7 bases, with 10 bases sitting between them. The CDR3 loop is CASSLGREGGYTF. The CDR3 region has the DNA TGTGCCAGCAGTTTAGGCAGGGAGGGTGGCTACACCTTC.

The rearrangement uses TRBV6-2 or TRBV6-3 and TRBJ2-7, with D possibly being TRBD1 (5 bases). V was clipped by 3 bases and J by 3 bases, with 21 bases between them. Germline values: CDR1 MNHEY, CDR2 SVGEGT. The CDR3 sequence is 17 residues long. CDR3 in amino acids: CASSYSFRRTTIYEQYF. DNA for the CDR3: TGTGCCAGCAGTTATAGTTTTAGAAGGACAACTATCTACGAGCAGTACTTC.

The genes are TRBV15 and TRBJ2-1; perhaps TRBD2 as D (5 bases). The CDR3 consists of 14 residues. Germline CDR1 reads LNHNV; CDR2 reads YYDKDF (reference sequence). Trimming removed 0 bases at V and 4 bases at J, with 7 bases between. CDR3: CATSRERLYNEQFF. The CDR3 DNA sequence: TGTGCCACCAGCAGAGAGCGACTATACAATGAGCAGTTCTTC. Based on the CDR3 plus reference TRBV15 and TRBJ2-1, the full variable domain is DAMVIQNPRYQVTQFGKPVTLSCSQTLNHNVMYWYQQKSSQAPKLLFHYYDKDFNNEADTPDNFQSRRPNTSFCFLDIRSPGLGDTAMYLCATSRERLYNEQFFGPGTRLTVL.